Described below is a single T cell receptor beta chain sequence and its context. Germline V gene data show CDR1 as MDHEN and CDR2 as SYDVKM. V gave up 10 bases and J gave up 1 base, with 17 bases separating them. The CDR3 has 14 amino acids. Time point described: 2014-2015 season, pre-vaccination. Sorted blood CD4 subsets were sequenced before and after adults received seasonal inactivated influenza vaccine. The data were obtained in a study of follicular helper T cells after annual influenza vaccination. Overall study: Some donors were sampled over the 2013-2014, 2014-2015 and 2015-2016 vaccinations.

Sequenced by immunoSEQ multiplex PCR; TCRdb stores in-frame clones only, minus some. The table lists a few thousand clones, around 87% of them singletons. Sequencing used CXCR5+ CD38+ circulating T follicular helper cells from blood, obtained on the day of influenza vaccination. Subset noted: circulating Tfh, non-naive CD4+CXCR5+PD-1+ (ICOS+CD38+ or ICOS-CD38-). The rearrangement uses TRBV28 and TRBJ2-7, with a possible D match to TRBD1 (6 bases). This receptor was identified in an adult who received the influenza vaccine. CDR3 bases: TGTGCCACCGCCTCCGGGACATATTCCTACGAGCAGTACTTC. Residues: CATASGTYSYEQYF.